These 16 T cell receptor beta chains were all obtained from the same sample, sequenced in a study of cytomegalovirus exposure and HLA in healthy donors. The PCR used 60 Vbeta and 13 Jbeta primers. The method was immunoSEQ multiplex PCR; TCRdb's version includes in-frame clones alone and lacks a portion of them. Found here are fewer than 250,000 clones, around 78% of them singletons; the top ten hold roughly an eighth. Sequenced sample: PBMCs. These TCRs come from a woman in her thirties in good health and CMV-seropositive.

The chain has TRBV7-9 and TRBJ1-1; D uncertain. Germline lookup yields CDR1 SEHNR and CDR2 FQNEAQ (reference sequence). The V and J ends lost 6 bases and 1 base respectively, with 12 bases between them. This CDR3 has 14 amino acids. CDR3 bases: TGTGCCAGCAGTTTCCCGACTGGGAACACTGAAGCTTTCTTT. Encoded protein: CASSFPTGNTEAFF.

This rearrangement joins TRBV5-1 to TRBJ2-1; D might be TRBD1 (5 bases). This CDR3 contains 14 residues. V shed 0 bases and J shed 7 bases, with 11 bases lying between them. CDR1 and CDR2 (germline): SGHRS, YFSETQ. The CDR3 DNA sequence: TGCGCCAGCAGCTTGGTCCAGGGTGTGAATGAGCAGTTCTTC. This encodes CASSLVQGVNEQFF.

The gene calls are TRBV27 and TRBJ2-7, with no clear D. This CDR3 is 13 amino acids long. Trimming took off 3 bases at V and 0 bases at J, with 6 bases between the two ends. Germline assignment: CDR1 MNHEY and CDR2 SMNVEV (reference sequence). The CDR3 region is CASSFRSSYEQYF. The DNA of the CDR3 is TGTGCCAGCAGTTTCCGGAGCTCCTACGAGCAGTACTTC.

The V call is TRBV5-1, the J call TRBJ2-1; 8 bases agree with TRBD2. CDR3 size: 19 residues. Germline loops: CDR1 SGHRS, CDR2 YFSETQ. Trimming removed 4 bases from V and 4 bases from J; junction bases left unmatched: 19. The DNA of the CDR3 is TGCGCCAGCAGCCTCCGAGGGGAAGCGGGGGCAGCACCTTACAATGAGCAGTTCTTC. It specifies CASSLRGEAGAAPYNEQFF.

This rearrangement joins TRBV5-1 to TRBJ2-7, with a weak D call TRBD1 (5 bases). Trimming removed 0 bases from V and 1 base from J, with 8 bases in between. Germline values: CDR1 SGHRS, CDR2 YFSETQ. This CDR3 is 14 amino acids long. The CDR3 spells CASSLGTQSYEQYF. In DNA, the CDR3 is TGCGCCAGCAGCTTGGGGACACAATCCTACGAGCAGTACTTC.

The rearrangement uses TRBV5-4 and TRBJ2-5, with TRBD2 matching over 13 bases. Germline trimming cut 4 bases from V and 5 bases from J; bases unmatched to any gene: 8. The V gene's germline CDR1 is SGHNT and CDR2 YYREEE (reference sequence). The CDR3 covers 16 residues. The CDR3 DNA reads TGTGCCAGCAGCCCGGTGACTAGCGGGGGGTCCGAGACCCAGTACTTC. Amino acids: CASSPVTSGGSETQYF.

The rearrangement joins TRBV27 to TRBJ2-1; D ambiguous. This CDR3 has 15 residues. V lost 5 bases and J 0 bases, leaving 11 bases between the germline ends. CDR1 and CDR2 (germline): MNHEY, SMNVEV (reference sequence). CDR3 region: CASSGDMSSYNEQFF. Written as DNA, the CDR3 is TGTGCCAGCAGTGGCGACATGAGCTCCTACAATGAGCAGTTCTTC.

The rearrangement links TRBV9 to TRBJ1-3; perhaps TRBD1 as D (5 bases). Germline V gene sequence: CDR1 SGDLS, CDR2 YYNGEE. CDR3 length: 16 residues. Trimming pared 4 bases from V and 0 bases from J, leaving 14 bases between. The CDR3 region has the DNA TGTGCCAGCAGCTCAACGACAGTAGCCTCTGGAAACACCATATATTTT. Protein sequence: CASSSTTVASGNTIYF. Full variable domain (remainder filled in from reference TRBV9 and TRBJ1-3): DSGVTQTPKHLITATGQRVTLRCSPRSGDLSVYWYQQSLDQGLQFLIQYYNGEERAKGNILERFSAQQFPDLHSELNLSSLELGDSALYFCASSSTTVASGNTIYFGEGSWLTVV.

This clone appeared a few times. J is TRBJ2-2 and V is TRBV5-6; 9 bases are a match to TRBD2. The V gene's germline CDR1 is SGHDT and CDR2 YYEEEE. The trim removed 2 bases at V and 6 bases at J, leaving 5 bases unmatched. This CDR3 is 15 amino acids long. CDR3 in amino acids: CASSLVAGEAGELFF. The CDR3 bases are TGTGCCAGCAGCTTAGTAGCGGGGGAGGCCGGGGAGCTGTTTTTT. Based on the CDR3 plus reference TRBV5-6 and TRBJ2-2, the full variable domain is DAGVTQSPTHLIKTRGQQVTLRCSPKSGHDTVSWYQQALGQGPQFIFQYYEEEERQRGNFPDRFSGHQFPNYSSELNVNALLLGDSALYLCASSLVAGEAGELFFGEGSRLTVL.

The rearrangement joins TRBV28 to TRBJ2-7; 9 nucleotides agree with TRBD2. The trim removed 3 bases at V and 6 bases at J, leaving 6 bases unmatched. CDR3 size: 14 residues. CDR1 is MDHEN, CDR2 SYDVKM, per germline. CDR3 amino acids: CASSFTGLAGEQYF. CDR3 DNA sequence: TGTGCCAGCAGTTTTACGGGACTAGCTGGCGAGCAGTACTTC.

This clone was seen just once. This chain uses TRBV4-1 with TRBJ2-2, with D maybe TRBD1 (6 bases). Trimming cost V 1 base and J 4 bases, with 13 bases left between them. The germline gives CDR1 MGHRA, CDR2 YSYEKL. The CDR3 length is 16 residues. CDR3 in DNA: TGCGCCAGCAGCCAAGGTCCTACAGGGCGCACCGGGGAGCTGTTTTTT. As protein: CASSQGPTGRTGELFF.

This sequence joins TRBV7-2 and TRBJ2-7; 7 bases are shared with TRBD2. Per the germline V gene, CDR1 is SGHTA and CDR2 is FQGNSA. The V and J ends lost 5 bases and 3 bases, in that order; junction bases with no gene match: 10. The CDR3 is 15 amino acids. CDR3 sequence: CASSRAGDPFYEQYF. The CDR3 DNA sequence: TGTGCCAGCAGCAGGGCGGGAGACCCGTTCTACGAGCAGTACTTC.

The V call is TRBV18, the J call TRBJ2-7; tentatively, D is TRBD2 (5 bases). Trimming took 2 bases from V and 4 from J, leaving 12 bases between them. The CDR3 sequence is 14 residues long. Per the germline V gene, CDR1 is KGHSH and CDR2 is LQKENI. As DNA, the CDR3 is TGTGCCAGCTCACCAACGGGGATGGTTTACGAGCAGTACTTC. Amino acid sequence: CASSPTGMVYEQYF. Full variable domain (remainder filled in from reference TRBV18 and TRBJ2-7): NAGVMQNPRHLVRRRGQEARLRCSPMKGHSHVYWYRQLPEEGLKFMVYLQKENIIDESGMPKERFSAEFPKEGPSILRIQQVVRGDSAAYFCASSPTGMVYEQYFGPGTRLTVT.

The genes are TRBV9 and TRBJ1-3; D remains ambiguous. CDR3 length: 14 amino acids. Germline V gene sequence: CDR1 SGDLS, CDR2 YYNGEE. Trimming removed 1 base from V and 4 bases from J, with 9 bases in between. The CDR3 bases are TGTGCCAGCAGCGTACGGGAGTGGGGAAACACCATATATTTT. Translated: CASSVREWGNTIYF.

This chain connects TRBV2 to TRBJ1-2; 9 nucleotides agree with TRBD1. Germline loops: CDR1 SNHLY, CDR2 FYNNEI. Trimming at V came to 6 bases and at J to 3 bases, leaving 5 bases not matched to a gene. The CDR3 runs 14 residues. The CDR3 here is CASREQGADYGYTF. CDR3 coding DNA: TGTGCCAGCAGGGAACAGGGGGCGGACTATGGCTACACCTTC.

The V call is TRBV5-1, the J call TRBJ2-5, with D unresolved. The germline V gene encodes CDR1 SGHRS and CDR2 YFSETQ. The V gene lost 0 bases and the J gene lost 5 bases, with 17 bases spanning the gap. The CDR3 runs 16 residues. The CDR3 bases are TGCGCCAGCAGCTTGGCCCTAGGCGGAAGCTCCGAGACCCAGTACTTC. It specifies CASSLALGGSSETQYF.